Here is one T cell receptor beta chain with its context. Profiled with immunoSEQ multiplex PCR; TCRdb holds only in-frame clones, not every one. Here the sample spans 10,000 to 15,000 clones, around 70% being singletons. J lost 8 bases, V lost 5 bases, and 9 bases had no gene match. Germline assignment: CDR1 LNHDA and CDR2 SQIVND (reference sequence). The CDR3 sequence is 16 residues long. This sample was taken from a study of tissue T cells after allogeneic stem cell transplantation. This chain links TRBV19 with TRBJ2-1; 13 bases match TRBD2. This receptor was obtained from a woman aged 18-50 years with breast cancer. Sequenced material: tissue from the right colon, taken at autopsy. The CDR3 region is CASSSFTSGGAYEQFF. In DNA form, the CDR3 reads TGTGCCAGTAGTTCCTTTACTAGCGGGGGGGCCTATGAGCAGTTCTTC.